The subject of this entry is one TCR beta chain. The germline V gene encodes CDR1 SGHNT and CDR2 YENEEA. Trimming cost V 5 bases and J 4 bases; bases outside gene matches: 7. The CDR3 totals 15 residues. Individuals drawn from about 26 US areas were roughly 18 to 95 years old. This specimen belongs to a study of blood T cell repertoires in COVID-19. The protocol was immunoSEQ multiplex PCR, while the TCRdb copy is restricted to in-frame clones and leaves out a portion. The sample carries around 160,000 clones, around 90% recorded once. Sequencing was performed on PBMCs or T cells enriched from blood (not recorded which). The TCR originated in a woman aged 40-49 years who had been exposed to COVID-19. The chain recombines TRBV11-3 with TRBJ2-5; 10 bases match TRBD1. The CDR3 DNA sequence: TGTGCCAGCAGCCCGGGACAGGGGTTGCGAGAGACCCAGTACTTC. It translates to CASSPGQGLRETQYF.